Included here is one T cell receptor (beta chain) sequence, with context. The V gene's germline CDR1 is SGHDT and CDR2 YYEEEE. V shed 2 bases and J shed 6 bases, with 13 bases lying between them. CDR3 length: 14 amino acids. TCRdb's table, derived via immunoSEQ multiplex PCR, lists solely in-frame clones and lacks some. The table lists about 62,000 clones, roughly 95% of them singletons. The treatment: preoperative locoregional IRX-2 cytokine immunotherapy. Samples came from a phase Ib trial of preoperative locoregional IRX-2 cytokine immunotherapy. The data were taken from a study of preoperative IRX-2 immunotherapy in early breast cancer.

The sequence was collected from a human donor with breast cancer. The V and J genes are TRBV5-6 and TRBJ2-3; D unclear. Sampling took place from a patient treated with IRX-2 immunotherapy. CDR3 nucleotide sequence: TGTGCCAGCAGCTTCAACCTCTTACAGGATACGCAGTATTTT. Protein product: CASSFNLLQDTQYF.